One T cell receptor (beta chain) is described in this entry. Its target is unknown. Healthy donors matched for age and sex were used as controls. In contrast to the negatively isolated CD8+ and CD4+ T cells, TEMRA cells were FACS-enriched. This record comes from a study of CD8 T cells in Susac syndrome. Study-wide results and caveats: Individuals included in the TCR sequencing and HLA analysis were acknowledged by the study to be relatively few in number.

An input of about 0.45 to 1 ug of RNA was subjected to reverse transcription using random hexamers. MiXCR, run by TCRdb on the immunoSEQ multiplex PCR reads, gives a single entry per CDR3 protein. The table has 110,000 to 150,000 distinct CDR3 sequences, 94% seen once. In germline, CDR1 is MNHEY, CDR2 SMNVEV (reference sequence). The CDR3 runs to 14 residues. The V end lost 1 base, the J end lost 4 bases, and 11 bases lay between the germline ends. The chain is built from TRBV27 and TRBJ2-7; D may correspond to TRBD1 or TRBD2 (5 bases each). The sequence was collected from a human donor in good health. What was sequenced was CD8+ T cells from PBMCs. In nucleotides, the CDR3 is TGTGCCAGCAGTTTATGGGGGAAAGGGTACGAGCAGTACTTC. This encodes CASSLWGKGYEQYF.